A single sample gave rise to the 5 T cell receptor beta chains below, sequenced in a study of beta chain features in type 1 diabetes. Their antigens are not known. Study results and limitations: There was a moderate but significant shortening of TCRB CDR3s in all four CD4+ subsets of Type 1 diabetes patients.

Expressed TCRB transcripts were sequenced, since all the RNA that had been isolated was reverse transcribed. Data came from immunoSEQ multiplex PCR; TCRdb stores just in-frame clones and leaves some out. Of under 300,000 clones listed, just over 20% are singletons. The sample consisted of naive CD4+ T cells from blood. The source is a woman between 35 and 50 years old with type 1 diabetes.

This clone appeared a few times. This sequence joins TRBV4-3 and TRBJ2-3, with 11 bases identical to TRBD1. The trim removed 6 bases at V and 3 bases at J, leaving 5 bases unmatched. The V gene's germline CDR1 is LGHNA and CDR2 YSLEER. The CDR3 has 15 amino acids. CDR3 in amino acids: CASSPGTGGTDTQYF. The CDR3 coding sequence is TGCGCCAGCAGTCCCGGGACAGGGGGAACAGATACGCAGTATTTT.

The chain is built from TRBV18 and TRBJ2-3; TRBD2 agrees at 8 bases. This CDR3 has 16 amino acids. With V trimmed by 3 bases and J by 4 bases, 9 bases remained unmatched. CDR1 and CDR2 (germline): KGHSH, LQKENI. The CDR3: CASSPLPGGPPDTQYF. The CDR3 nucleotides read TGTGCCAGCTCACCGTTACCGGGAGGGCCCCCAGATACGCAGTATTTT.

This clone was counted a few times. The chain has TRBV5-6 and TRBJ1-2; D gene uncertain. This CDR3 contains 11 residues. V lost 3 bases and J 7 bases, leaving 7 bases between the germline ends. Germline assignment: CDR1 SGHDT and CDR2 YYEEEE. In DNA form, the CDR3 reads TGTGCCAGCAGCTCCCAGGTTGGCTACACCTTC. Protein product: CASSSQVGYTF.

This clone was observed a few times. V gene TRBV18 combines with J gene TRBJ2-1; the D gene is possibly TRBD2 (6 bases). In germline, CDR1 is KGHSH, CDR2 LQKENI. Trimming took 3 bases from V and 3 from J, leaving 12 bases between them. The CDR3 has 15 amino acids. The chain's CDR3 is CASSPRDGGYNEQFF. The CDR3 region has the DNA TGTGCCAGCTCACCCCGGGACGGGGGCTACAATGAGCAGTTCTTC.

This clone came up a few times. The CDR3 DNA sequence: TGTGCCAGCAGCGATTACTTGTACGAGCAGTACTTC. It is translated as CASSDYLYEQYF. This sequence joins TRBV7-2 and TRBJ2-7; D uncertain. The CDR3 runs 12 residues. CDR1 and CDR2 (germline): SGHTA, FQGNSA. The germline V and J ends were trimmed by 5 bases and 4 bases, with 9 bases remaining between them. Drawing the rest from reference TRBV7-2 and TRBJ2-7, the complete variable domain is GAGVSQSPSNKVTEKGKDVELRCDPISGHTALYWYRQSLGQGLEFLIYFQGNSAPDKSGLPSDRFSAERTGGSVSTLTIQRTQQEDSAVYLCASSDYLYEQYFGPGTRLTVT.